Each of the 22 T cell receptor beta chains below was sequenced from the same sample in a study of regulatory T cells in long-lasting Graves disease. With iRepertoire HTBI primers and Arm-PCR of CDR3 regions, TCR beta libraries were built. TCRdb reanalysed the multiplex PCR reads using MiXCR and keeps one entry per CDR3 protein. This sample has about 460,000 distinct CDR3 sequences, with about 14% found just once. Time point reported: newly diagnosed GD, antithyroid drugs for less than 3 months. PBMCs provided the RNA from which the TCR library was made. These data were likewise used in another study, on T cells in Graves' hyperthyroidism and ophthalmopathy.

The sequences come from peripheral blood mononuclear cells (PBMCs), collected at new diagnosis, from a patient treated with antithyroid drugs. The receptor source for this set is a woman in her fifties or sixties with Graves disease.

There are many counts of this clonotype. The chain links TRBV11-2 to TRBJ2-1; 12 nucleotides align to TRBD2. Trimming took 3 bases from V and 3 from J; bases not matched to a gene: 9. CDR1 is SGHAT, CDR2 FQNNGV, per germline. This CDR3 spans 18 amino acids. The CDR3 bases are TGTGCCAGCAGCTTTAGGCCTAGCGGGAGGGCCTTCTACAATGAGCAGTTCTTC. Encoded protein: CASSFRPSGRAFYNEQFF. The whole variable domain, remainder taken from reference TRBV11-2 and TRBJ2-1, is EAGVAQSPRYKIIEKRQSVAFWCNPISGHATLYWYQQILGQGPKLLIQFQNNGVVDDSQLPKDRFSAERLKGVDSTLKIQPAKLEDSAVYLCASSFRPSGRAFYNEQFFGPGTRLTVL.

This clonotype was counted ten times or more. The chain uses TRBV12-3 or TRBV12-4 and TRBJ2-7; the match to TRBD1 covers 11 bases. V trimming: 6 bases; J trimming: 3 bases; junction bases outside the gene matches: 4. The CDR3 is 14 residues long. The CDR3 region is CASSQGTGGYEQYF. CDR3 DNA sequence: TGTGCCAGCAGCCAGGGGACAGGGGGCTACGAGCAGTACTTC.

This clonotype has only a few counts. CDR3 nucleotides: TGTGCCAGCAGCTTAGATGGGGGGGTAAATGAGCAGTTCTTC. As protein: CASSLDGGVNEQFF. The chain employs TRBV11-3 and TRBJ2-1, with 7 bases fitting TRBD2. The length of the CDR3 is 14 residues. V lost 0 bases to trimming and J lost 7 bases; unmatched junction nucleotides: 3. Germline V gives CDR1 SGHNT, CDR2 YENEEA.

This clonotype occurred a few times. V gene TRBV18 combines with J gene TRBJ1-3; D might be TRBD1 (5 bases). This CDR3 comprises 17 residues. Per germline, CDR1 KGHSH and CDR2 LQKENI. V lost 0 bases and J 2 bases, leaving 14 bases between the germline ends. In DNA, the CDR3 is TGTGCCAGCTCACCACCGGGACTACCAACCGCTGGAAACACCATATATTTT. Its protein is CASSPPGLPTAGNTIYF.

In its sample, this clonotype was seen many times. This chain links TRBV11-2 with TRBJ1-4; no reliable D call. The ends were cut back, 5 bases at V and 0 bases at J, with 10 bases in the middle. Germline V lookup: CDR1 SGHAT, CDR2 FQNNGV. The CDR3 extends over 15 amino acids. As DNA, the CDR3 is TGTGCCAGCAGCCCCCAGTCAGCAACTAATGAAAAACTGTTTTTT. Its protein product is CASSPQSATNEKLFF.

This clonotype has more than one count but fewer than ten. The V gene is TRBV24-1, the J gene TRBJ1-5; D gene uncertain. Germline values: CDR1 KGHDR, CDR2 SFDVKD. V was cut by 4 bases and J by 0 bases, with 6 bases left in between. This CDR3 is built from 14 residues. This chain's CDR3 is CATSEGFSNQPQHF. CDR3 bases: TGTGCCACCAGTGAAGGGTTTAGCAATCAGCCCCAGCATTTT.

The sample holds many counts of this clonotype. The CDR3, as DNA: TGCGCCAGCAGAGGTCTGCCGGGACAGGGATCGGACGAGCAGTACTTC. This codes for CASRGLPGQGSDEQYF. The chain recombines TRBV10-2 with TRBJ2-7, with 9 bases matching TRBD1. The ends lost 6 bases at V and 5 bases at J; junction bases unmatched: 14. The germline V gene has CDR1 WSHSY and CDR2 SAAADI. This CDR3 region has 16 residues.

This sequence joins TRBV14 and TRBJ1-1; no firm D call. Per germline, CDR1 SGHDN and CDR2 FVKESK. The length of the CDR3 is 15 residues. The V end was cut by 0 bases, the J end by 8 bases, with 16 bases between. In DNA, the CDR3 is TGTGCCAGCAGCCAAGATCCCACGGACCTAGTAGAAGCTTTCTTT. Its protein is CASSQDPTDLVEAFF.

This clonotype has a count of ten or more. This sequence joins TRBV5-8 and TRBJ2-1, with 9 bases lining up with TRBD2. The V segment lost 6 bases and the J segment 5 bases; nucleotides outside the gene matches: 3. CDR1 is SGHTS, CDR2 YDEGEE, per germline. The CDR3 is made up of 13 amino acids. CDR3 in DNA: TGTGCCAGCAAGCTAGCGGGGAACAATGAGCAGTTCTTC. This translates into CASKLAGNNEQFF. Based on the CDR3 plus reference TRBV5-8 and TRBJ2-1, the full variable domain is EAGVTQSPTHLIKTRGQQATLRCSPISGHTSVYWYQQALGLGLQFLLWYDEGEERNRGNFPPRFSGRQFPNYSSELNVNALELEDSALYLCASKLAGNNEQFFGPGTRLTVL.

This clonotype has a handful of counts. The chain is built from TRBV27 and TRBJ2-5; 11 nucleotides align to TRBD2. The CDR3 length is 15 residues. Germline CDR1 MNHEY, CDR2 SMNVEV (reference sequence). Trimming cost V 5 bases and J 5 bases; bases outside gene matches: 7. This CDR3 is CASSPLVAGGETQYF. CDR3 coding DNA: TGTGCCAGCAGTCCCCTCGTAGCGGGGGGGGAGACCCAGTACTTC.

This clonotype has a count of ten or more. In nucleotides, the CDR3 is TGCAGCGTTCGGACTAGCGGGAAGGAGACCCAGTACTTC. Protein product: CSVRTSGKETQYF. The rearrangement joins TRBV29-1 to TRBJ2-5; 12 bases are a match to TRBD2. CDR1 SQVTM and CDR2 ANQGSEA come from the germline V gene. The CDR3 is 13 residues long. V shed 5 bases and J 5 bases; nucleotides not matched to a gene: 3.

The CDR3 nucleotides read TGTGCCAGCTTATCCAAGTGGTCTGAAGCTTTCTTT. It codes for CASLSKWSEAFF. The chain uses TRBV7-9 and TRBJ1-1; no reliable D call. Germline CDR1 reads SEHNR; CDR2 reads FQNEAQ (reference sequence). The CDR3 loop spans 12 amino acids. V was trimmed by 8 bases and J by 6 bases, leaving 13 bases between them.

This clonotype was observed at least ten times. The gene calls are TRBV7-9 and TRBJ1-2; D may be TRBD1 (5 bases). The germline gives CDR1 SEHNR, CDR2 FQNEAQ (reference sequence). V was cut by 5 bases and J by 6 bases, with 16 bases left in between. The CDR3 sequence is 14 residues long. CDR3 sequence (DNA): TGTGCCAGCAGCCGCGCAGGGAATTGGGATGGCTACACCTTC. Residues: CASSRAGNWDGYTF.

J is TRBJ2-3 and V is TRBV28; D not resolved. Trimming took off 6 bases at V and 0 bases at J, with 13 bases between the two ends. In germline, CDR1 is MDHEN, CDR2 SYDVKM. The CDR3 covers 15 residues. CDR3 loop: CASSAHAPSTDTQYF. CDR3 DNA: TGTGCCAGCAGCGCGCACGCTCCTAGCACAGATACGCAGTATTTT.

This sequence joins TRBV5-5 and TRBJ2-5, with 7 bases matching TRBD1. This CDR3 spans 14 amino acids. Germline CDR1 SGHKS, CDR2 YYEKEE (reference sequence). Unmatched junction bases numbered 7, after V lost 4 bases and J lost 4 bases. Here the CDR3 reads CASSRTGFRETQYF. The CDR3 bases are TGTGCCAGCAGCCGGACAGGATTCCGAGAGACCCAGTACTTC.

The genes are TRBV20-1 and TRBJ1-5; TRBD1 is a possible D gene (5 bases). The CDR3 is made up of 14 amino acids. Trimming cost V 0 bases and J 2 bases, with 8 bases left between them. Germline V gene sequence: CDR1 DFQATT, CDR2 SNEGSKA (reference sequence). DNA for the CDR3: TGCAGTGCTAGAGATCCCAGGGGCAATCAGCCCCAGCATTTT. Encoded protein: CSARDPRGNQPQHF.

This clonotype was recorded many times. The V gene is TRBV19, the J gene TRBJ2-5; TRBD2 matches 9 bases. Germline CDR1 and CDR2: LNHDA and SQIVND (reference sequence). This CDR3 has 17 amino acids. The V segment lost 3 bases and the J segment 5 bases; nucleotides outside the gene matches: 13. This chain's CDR3 is CASSIIGLALSQETQYF. In nucleotides, the CDR3 is TGTGCCAGTAGTATTATTGGACTAGCGTTATCTCAGGAGACCCAGTACTTC. The variable domain in full, completed from reference TRBV19 and TRBJ2-5, reads DGGITQSPKYLFRKEGQNVTLSCEQNLNHDAMYWYRQDPGQGLRLIYYSQIVNDFQKGDIAEGYSVSREKKESFPLTVTSAQKNPTAFYLCASSIIGLALSQETQYFGPGTRLLVL.

A word on this clonotype: Mismatch with germline at one junction end may stem from a read error. V gene TRBV30 combines with J gene TRBJ1-4; 11 bases match TRBD1. This CDR3 has 13 amino acids. Germline V gene lookup returns CDR1 GTSNPN and CDR2 SVGIG (reference sequence). CDR3 protein: CTWSGQGAEKLFF. For the CDR3, the DNA is TGTACCTGGAGTGGACAGGGGGCAGAAAAACTGTTTTTT.

This chain uses TRBV12-3 or TRBV12-4 with TRBJ2-3, with D possibly matching TRBD1 (6 bases). V was cut by 7 bases and J by 0 bases, with 17 bases left in between. The length of the CDR3 is 16 residues. The CDR3 DNA reads TGTGCCAGCACCCCGGACAGTCATGCTAGCACAGATACGCAGTATTTT. It encodes CASTPDSHASTDTQYF.

On this clonotype: A much more abundant neighbour one base away suggests this may be a read error. V is TRBV28 and J is TRBJ1-1; D possibly corresponds to TRBD1 (6 bases). The germline V gene encodes CDR1 MDHEN and CDR2 SYDVKM. CDR3 length equals 16 residues. The CDR3 DNA sequence: TGTGCCGGCAGTTTCTCAGGGGCGGGAAAGTACACTGAAGCTTTCTTT. It codes for CAGSFSGAGKYTEAFF.

This clonotype has only a few counts. The chain combines TRBV9 with TRBJ2-5; 8 nucleotides agree with TRBD1. Germline V gene data show CDR1 as SGDLS and CDR2 as YYNGEE. The J segment lost 5 bases and the V segment lost 2 bases, leaving 5 bases of the junction unmatched. This CDR3 has 14 amino acids. The CDR3 reads CASSVMDRAETQYF. CDR3 nucleotides: TGTGCCAGCAGCGTTATGGACAGGGCCGAGACCCAGTACTTC.

This clonotype was found a few times. This chain connects TRBV2 to TRBJ1-1; D perhaps matches TRBD1 (6 bases). The V end lost 3 bases, the J end lost 3 bases, and 14 bases lay between the germline ends. Per the germline V gene, CDR1 is SNHLY and CDR2 is FYNNEI. The CDR3 contains 15 residues. CDR3 protein: CASSDPPGAYTEAFF. The CDR3 DNA sequence: TGTGCCAGCAGTGATCCCCCGGGGGCATACACTGAAGCTTTCTTT.